This is a list of T cell receptor beta chains from one sample in a study of T-cell reconstitution after alpha-beta-depleted transplantation in children. TCRdb reprocessed the PCR reads via MiXCR and lists one record per CDR3 protein. The data show 210,000 or so distinct CDR3 sequences, roughly a tenth seen once. The sequences come from PBMCs from the stem cell graft donor, collected from the stem cell graft. The receptor source for this set is a human donor who donated a stem cell graft to a child with acute lymphoblastic leukemia. CDR3s leave out the opening cysteine and the closing phenylalanine or tryptophan.

v_call	j_call	cdr3_aa
TRBV6-1	TRBJ2-7	ASKAEGYSYEQY
TRBV12-3/TRBV12-4	TRBJ1-1	ASSLTGGGGSEAF
TRBV19	TRBJ1-5	ASSIGVGPQH
TRBV20-1	TRBJ1-5	SAGQGGGNQPQH
TRBV24-1	TRBJ2-3	ATSDPTTSWDTDTQY
TRBV5-1	TRBJ2-5	ASSFGQGLVETQY
TRBV27	TRBJ2-7	ASRRDRGSSYEQY
TRBV27	TRBJ1-1	ASSLSAPVGEAF
TRBV27	TRBJ1-1	ASSSRGAWTEAF
TRBV11-2	TRBJ1-2	ASSPQRLGYGYT
TRBV5-6	TRBJ2-1	ASSSYRGSSYNEQF